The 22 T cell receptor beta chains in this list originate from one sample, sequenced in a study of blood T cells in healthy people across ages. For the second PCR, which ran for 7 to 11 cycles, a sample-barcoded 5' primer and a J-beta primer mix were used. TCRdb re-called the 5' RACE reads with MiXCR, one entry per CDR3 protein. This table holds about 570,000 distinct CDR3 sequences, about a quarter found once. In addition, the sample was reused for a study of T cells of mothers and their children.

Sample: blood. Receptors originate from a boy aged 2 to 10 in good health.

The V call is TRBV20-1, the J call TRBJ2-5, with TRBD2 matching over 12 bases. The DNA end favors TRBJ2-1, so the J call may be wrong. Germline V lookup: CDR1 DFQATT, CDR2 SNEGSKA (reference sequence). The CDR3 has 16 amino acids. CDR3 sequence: CSARLAGARRYNEQFF. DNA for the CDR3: TGCAGTGCTCGACTAGCGGGGGCTCGGAGGTACAATGAGCAGTTCTTC.

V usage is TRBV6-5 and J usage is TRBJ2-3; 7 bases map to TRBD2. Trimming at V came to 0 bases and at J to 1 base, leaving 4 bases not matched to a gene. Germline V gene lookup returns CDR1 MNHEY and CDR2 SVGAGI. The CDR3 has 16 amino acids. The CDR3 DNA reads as TGTGCCAGCAGTTACTCGGGGACTACTCGCACAGATACGCAGTATTTT. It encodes CASSYSGTTRTDTQYF.

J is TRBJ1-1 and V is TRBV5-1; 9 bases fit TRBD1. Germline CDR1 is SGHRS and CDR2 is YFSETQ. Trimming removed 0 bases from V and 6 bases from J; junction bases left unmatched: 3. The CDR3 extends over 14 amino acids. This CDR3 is CASSLGQGVAEAFF. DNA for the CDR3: TGCGCCAGCAGCTTGGGACAGGGGGTCGCTGAAGCTTTCTTT.

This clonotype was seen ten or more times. The CDR3 protein is CSAPLRNGDTEAFF. CDR3 DNA sequence: TGCAGTGCTCCCCTCCGGAACGGAGACACTGAAGCTTTCTTT. The chain links TRBV20-1 to TRBJ1-1; D is undetermined. CDR1 is DFQATT, CDR2 SNEGSKA, per germline (reference sequence). This CDR3 is 14 amino acids long. V lost 5 bases, J lost 3 bases, and 16 bases lay in between.

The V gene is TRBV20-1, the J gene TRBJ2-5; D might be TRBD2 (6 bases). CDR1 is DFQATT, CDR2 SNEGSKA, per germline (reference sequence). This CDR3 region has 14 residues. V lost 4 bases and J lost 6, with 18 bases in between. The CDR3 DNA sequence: TGCAGTGCTATTCGGGACTTGAACCCAAAGACCCAGTACTTC. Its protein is CSAIRDLNPKTQYF.

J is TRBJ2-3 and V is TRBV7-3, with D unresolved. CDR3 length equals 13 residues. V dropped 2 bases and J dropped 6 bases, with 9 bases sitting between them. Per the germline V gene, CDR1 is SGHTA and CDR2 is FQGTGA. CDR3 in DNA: TGTGCCAGCAGCTTAGTGCTAGAGGATACGCAGTATTTT. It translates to CASSLVLEDTQYF.

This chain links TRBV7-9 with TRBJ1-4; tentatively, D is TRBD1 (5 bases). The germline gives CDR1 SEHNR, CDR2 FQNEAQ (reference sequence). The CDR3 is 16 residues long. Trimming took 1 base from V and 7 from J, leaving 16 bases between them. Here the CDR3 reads CASSLERTGVREKLFF. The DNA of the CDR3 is TGTGCCAGCAGCTTAGAGAGGACGGGGGTCCGTGAAAAACTGTTTTTT.

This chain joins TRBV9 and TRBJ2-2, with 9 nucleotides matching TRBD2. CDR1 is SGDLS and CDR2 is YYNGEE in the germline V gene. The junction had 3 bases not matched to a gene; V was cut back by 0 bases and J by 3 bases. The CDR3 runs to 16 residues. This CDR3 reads CASSVGLAEDTGELFF. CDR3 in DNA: TGTGCCAGCAGCGTAGGACTAGCGGAGGACACCGGGGAGCTGTTTTTT.

The chain's CDR3 is CSALQDGENYGYTF. The CDR3, as DNA: TGCAGTGCGCTACAGGACGGAGAGAACTATGGCTACACCTTC. The chain couples TRBV20-1 to TRBJ1-2, with a tentative D call TRBD1 (5 bases). The CDR3 runs to 14 residues. Germline assignment: CDR1 DFQATT and CDR2 SNEGSKA (reference sequence). Trimming removed 6 bases from V and 2 bases from J, with 16 bases in between.

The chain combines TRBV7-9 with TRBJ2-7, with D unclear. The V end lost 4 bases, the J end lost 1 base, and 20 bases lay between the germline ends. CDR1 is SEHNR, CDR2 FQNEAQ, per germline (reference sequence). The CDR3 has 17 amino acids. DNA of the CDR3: TGTGCCAGCAGCTCAGTCTTCTTAGGGCCCGCTTCCTACGAGCAGTACTTC. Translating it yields CASSSVFLGPASYEQYF.

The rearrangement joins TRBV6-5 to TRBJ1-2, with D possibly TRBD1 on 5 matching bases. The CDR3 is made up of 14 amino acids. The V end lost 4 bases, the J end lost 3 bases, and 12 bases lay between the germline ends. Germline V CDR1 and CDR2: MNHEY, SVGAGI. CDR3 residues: CASSSMGDHYGYTF. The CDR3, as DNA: TGTGCCAGCAGTTCTATGGGGGATCACTATGGCTACACCTTC.

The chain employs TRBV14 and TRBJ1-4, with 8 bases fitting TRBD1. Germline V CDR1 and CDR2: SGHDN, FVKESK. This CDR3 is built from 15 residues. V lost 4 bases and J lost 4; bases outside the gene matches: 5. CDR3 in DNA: TGTGCCAGCAGCCCGACAGGGGTGCGTAATGAAAAACTGTTTTTT. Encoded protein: CASSPTGVRNEKLFF.

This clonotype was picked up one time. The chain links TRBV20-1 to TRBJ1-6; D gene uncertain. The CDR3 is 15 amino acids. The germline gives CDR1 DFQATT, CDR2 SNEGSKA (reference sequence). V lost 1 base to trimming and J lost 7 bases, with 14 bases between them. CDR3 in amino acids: CSARASGAENSPLHF. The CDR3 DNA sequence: TGCAGTGCTAGAGCCTCGGGAGCCGAAAATTCACCCCTCCACTTT.

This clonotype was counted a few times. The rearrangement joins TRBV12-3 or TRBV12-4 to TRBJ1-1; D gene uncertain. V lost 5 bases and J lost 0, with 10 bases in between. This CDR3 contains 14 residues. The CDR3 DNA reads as TGTGCCAGCAGTCCCGGACCTATGAACACTGAAGCTTTCTTT. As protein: CASSPGPMNTEAFF.

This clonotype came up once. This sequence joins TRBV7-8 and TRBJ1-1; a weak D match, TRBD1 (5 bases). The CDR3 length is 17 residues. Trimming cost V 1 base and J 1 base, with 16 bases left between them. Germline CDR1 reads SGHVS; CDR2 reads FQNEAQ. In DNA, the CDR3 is TGTGCCAGCAGCTTAGTAGTCGACAGACATACGAACACTGAAGCTTTCTTT. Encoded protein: CASSLVVDRHTNTEAFF.

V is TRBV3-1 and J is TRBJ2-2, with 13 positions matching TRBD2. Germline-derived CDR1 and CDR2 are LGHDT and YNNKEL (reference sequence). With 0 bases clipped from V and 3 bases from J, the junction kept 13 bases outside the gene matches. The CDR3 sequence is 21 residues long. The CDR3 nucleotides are TGTGCCAGCAGCCAAGATCACGCTTTAACTAGCGGGAGGGCACACACCGGGGAGCTGTTTTTT. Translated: CASSQDHALTSGRAHTGELFF.

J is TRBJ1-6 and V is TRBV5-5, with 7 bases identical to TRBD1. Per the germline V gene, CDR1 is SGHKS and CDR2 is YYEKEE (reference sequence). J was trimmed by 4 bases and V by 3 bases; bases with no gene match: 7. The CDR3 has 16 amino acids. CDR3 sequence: CASSSPGGPYNSPLHF. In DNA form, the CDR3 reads TGTGCCAGCAGCTCGCCAGGGGGTCCGTATAATTCACCCCTCCACTTT.

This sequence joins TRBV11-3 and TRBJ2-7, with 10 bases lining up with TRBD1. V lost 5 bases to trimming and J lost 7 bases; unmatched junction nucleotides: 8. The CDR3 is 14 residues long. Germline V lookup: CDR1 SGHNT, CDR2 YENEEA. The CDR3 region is CASSPGQGIREQYF. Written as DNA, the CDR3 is TGTGCCAGCAGCCCGGGACAGGGGATCCGAGAGCAGTACTTC. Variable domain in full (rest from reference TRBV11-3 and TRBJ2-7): EAGVVQSPRYKIIEKKQPVAFWCNPISGHNTLYWYLQNLGQGPELLIRYENEEAVDDSQLPKDRFSAERLKGVDSTLKIQPAELGDSAVYLCASSPGQGIREQYFGPGTRLTVT.

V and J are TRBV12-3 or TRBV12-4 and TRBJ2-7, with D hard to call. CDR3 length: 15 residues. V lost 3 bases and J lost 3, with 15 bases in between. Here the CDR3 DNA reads TGTGCCAGCAGTTTTTTGTTTGGGTCAGGCTACGAGCAGTACTTC. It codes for CASSFLFGSGYEQYF.

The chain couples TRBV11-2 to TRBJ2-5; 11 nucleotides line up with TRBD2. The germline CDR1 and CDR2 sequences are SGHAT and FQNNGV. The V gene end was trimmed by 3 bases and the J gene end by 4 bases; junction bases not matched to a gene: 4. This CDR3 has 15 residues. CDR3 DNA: TGTGCCAGCAGCTTGGCTAGCGGGAGGTCAGAGACCCAGTACTTC. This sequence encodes CASSLASGRSETQYF.

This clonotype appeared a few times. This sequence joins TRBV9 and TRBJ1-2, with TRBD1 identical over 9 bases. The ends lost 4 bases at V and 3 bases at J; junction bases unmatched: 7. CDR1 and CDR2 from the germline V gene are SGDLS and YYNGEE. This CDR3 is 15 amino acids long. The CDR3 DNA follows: TGTGCCAGCAGCTCCGGGACAGGGTCGTACTATGGCTACACCTTC. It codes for CASSSGTGSYYGYTF.

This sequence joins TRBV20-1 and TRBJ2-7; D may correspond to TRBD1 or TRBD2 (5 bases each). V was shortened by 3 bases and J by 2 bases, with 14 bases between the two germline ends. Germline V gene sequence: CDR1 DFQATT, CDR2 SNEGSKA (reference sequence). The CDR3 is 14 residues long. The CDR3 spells CSASPGTHPYEQYF. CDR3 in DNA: TGCAGTGCTAGTCCCGGGACCCACCCCTACGAGCAGTACTTC.